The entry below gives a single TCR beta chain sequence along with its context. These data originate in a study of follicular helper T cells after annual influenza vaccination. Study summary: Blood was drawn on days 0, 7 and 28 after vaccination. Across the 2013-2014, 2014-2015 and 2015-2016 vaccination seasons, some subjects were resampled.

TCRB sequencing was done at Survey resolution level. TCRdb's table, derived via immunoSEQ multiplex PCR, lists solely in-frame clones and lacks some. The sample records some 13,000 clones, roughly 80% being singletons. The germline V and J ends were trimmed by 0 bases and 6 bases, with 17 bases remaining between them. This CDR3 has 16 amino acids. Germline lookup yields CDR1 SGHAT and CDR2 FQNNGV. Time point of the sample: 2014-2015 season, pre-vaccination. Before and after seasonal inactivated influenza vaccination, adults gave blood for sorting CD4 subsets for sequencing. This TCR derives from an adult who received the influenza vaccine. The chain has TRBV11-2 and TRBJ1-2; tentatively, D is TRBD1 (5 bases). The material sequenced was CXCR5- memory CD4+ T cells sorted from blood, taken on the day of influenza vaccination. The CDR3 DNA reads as TGTGCCAGCAGCTTAGATACGGGGGGGGAAGGGAATGGCTACACCTTC. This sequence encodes CASSLDTGGEGNGYTF.